This TCR beta chain was obtained from a study of lymphopenia after photon versus proton radiotherapy (dated by TCRdb to about 2019). With regard to the full study: In patients with gastrointestinal tumors who developed high-grade lymphopenia, the study compared the immunological effects of photon radiation therapy with those of proton radiation therapy. The cohort comprised 15 to 20 patients with gastrointestinal tumors who received either photon or proton therapy and then developed lymphopenia. The goal of the study was to describe how the two radiation modalities differ in their effects on the immune system. Beyond this particular receptor, the publication reports: After the lymphocyte count nadir, oligoclonal expansion, especially of CD8+ Temra cells, was observed in photon-treated repertoires, and the drop in diversity was driven by this expansion. The survival association was assessed only in patients who died, and better survival with proton therapy was presented by the authors as a possibility rather than a demonstrated result. Across the cohort, a larger post-nadir drop in TCR diversity was inversely correlated with overall survival time among patients who died. During treatment, patients who received proton therapy stayed relatively stable, whereas patients who received photon therapy lost naive T cells and TCR diversity and gained effector/memory populations.

The receptor library was made with the immunoSEQ multiplex PCR assay. T cell repertoires were profiled by deep sequencing of rearranged TCR beta loci, alongside multiparametric flow cytometry. This is the immuneACCESS table as TCRdb keeps it, with only in-frame sequences that have V and J called. A part of the clones is gone; compared with another copy, unresolved V genes explain less than half, and the rest is unexplained. The sample table records 25,000 to 35,000 clones; around 90% of these occur just once. The top ten clonotypes cover approximately 6.5% of the sample. V sheds 1 base and J sheds 1 base, leaving 13 bases between their ends. Counted from cysteine to phenylalanine, this CDR3 has 16 amino acids. The CDR3 DNA has 48 bases and is translated from base 1. CDR1 and CDR2, per the germline V gene, are SGDLS and YYNGEE. As concerns this clone: There is no known antigen for this receptor. It has no much larger one-base neighbor in the sample; base qualities were not kept.

The source was peripheral blood, collected from a patient treated with photon-based radiotherapy. The source is a woman aged 45 to 65 with pancreatic cancer. This receptor chain uses TRBV9 and TRBJ2-3, with a tentative D gene TRBD2 over 5 matching bases. The sequenced DNA is TGTGCCAGCAGCGTAACAGCGGTTAGGGGCACAGATACGCAGTATTTT. This gives the protein CASSVTAVRGTDTQYF.